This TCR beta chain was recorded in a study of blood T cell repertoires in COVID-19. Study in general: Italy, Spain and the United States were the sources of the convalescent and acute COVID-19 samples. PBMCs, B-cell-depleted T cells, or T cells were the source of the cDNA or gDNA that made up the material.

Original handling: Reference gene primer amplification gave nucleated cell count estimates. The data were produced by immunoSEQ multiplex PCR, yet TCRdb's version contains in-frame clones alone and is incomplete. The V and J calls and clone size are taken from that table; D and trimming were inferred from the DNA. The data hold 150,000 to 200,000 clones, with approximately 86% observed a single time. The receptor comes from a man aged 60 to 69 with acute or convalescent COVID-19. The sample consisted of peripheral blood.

DNA of the CDR3: TGTGCCAGCAACCGACCGGGACTAGCGTCTTACGAGCAGTACTTC. It yields the protein CASNRPGLASYEQYF. The V and J genes are TRBV7-9 and TRBJ2-7, with TRBD2 matching 10 bases. This CDR3 region has 15 residues. Germline CDR1 SEHNR, CDR2 FQNEAQ (reference sequence). After removal of 7 bases from V and 4 bases from J, the junction contained 10 bases not matched to a gene.